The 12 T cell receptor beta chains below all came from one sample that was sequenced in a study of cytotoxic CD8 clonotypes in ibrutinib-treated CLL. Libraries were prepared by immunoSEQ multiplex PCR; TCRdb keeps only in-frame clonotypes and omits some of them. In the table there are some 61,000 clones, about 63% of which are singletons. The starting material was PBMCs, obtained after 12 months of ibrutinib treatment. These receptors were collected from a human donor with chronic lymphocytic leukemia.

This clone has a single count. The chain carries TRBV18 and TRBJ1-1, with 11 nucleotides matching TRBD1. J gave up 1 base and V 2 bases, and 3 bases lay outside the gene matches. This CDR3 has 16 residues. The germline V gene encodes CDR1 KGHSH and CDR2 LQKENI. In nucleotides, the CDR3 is TGTGCCAGCTCACCATGGGACAGGGGGTCGAACACTGAAGCTTTCTTT. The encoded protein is CASSPWDRGSNTEAFF.

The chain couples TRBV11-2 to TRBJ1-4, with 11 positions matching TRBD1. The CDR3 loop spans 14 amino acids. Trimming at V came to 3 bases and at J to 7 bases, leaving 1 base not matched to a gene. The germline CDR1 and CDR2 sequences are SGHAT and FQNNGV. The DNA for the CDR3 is TGTGCCAGCAGCTTGGGGACAGGGGGTGAAAAACTGTTTTTT. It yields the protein CASSLGTGGEKLFF.

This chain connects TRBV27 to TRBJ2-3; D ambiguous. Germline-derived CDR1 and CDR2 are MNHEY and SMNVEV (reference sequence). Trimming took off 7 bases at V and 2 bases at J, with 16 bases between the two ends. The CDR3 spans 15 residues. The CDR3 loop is CASTVGRPNTDTQYF. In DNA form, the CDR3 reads TGTGCCAGCACGGTCGGCCGACCTAACACAGATACGCAGTATTTT.

CDR3 nucleotide sequence: TGTGCCAGCAGCTTAGGTAGCGGTTACGAGCAGTACTTC. Amino acids: CASSLGSGYEQYF. This chain joins TRBV7-2 and TRBJ2-7; tentative D call: TRBD2 (6 bases). Between the trimmed V and J ends, which lost 1 base and 4 bases, there was a span of 8 bases. There are 13 residues in the CDR3. Germline CDR1 reads SGHTA; CDR2 reads FQGNSA.

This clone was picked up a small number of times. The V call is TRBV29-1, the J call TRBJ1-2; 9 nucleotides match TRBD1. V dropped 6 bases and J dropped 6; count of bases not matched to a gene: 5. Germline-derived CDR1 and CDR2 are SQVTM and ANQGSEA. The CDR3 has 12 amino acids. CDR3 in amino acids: CSVGQGTDGYTF. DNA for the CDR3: TGCAGCGTGGGACAGGGTACGGATGGCTACACCTTC.

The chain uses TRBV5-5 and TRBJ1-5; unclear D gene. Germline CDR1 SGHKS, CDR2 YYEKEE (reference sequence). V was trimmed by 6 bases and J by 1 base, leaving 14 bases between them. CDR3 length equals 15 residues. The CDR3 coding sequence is TGTGCCAGCACTATCAGTGGCGGGAGCAATCAGCCCCAGCATTTT. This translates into CASTISGGSNQPQHF.

The CDR3 DNA reads as TGTGCCAGCAGCTTACGGAGACAGGGGCTAACAGAGCAGTACTTC. Translating gives CASSLRRQGLTEQYF. The chain links TRBV7-2 to TRBJ2-7, with TRBD1 matching over 8 bases. V gave up 2 bases and J gave up 7 bases; unmatched junction bases: 10. From germline, CDR1 is SGHTA and CDR2 FQGNSA. The CDR3 extends over 15 amino acids.

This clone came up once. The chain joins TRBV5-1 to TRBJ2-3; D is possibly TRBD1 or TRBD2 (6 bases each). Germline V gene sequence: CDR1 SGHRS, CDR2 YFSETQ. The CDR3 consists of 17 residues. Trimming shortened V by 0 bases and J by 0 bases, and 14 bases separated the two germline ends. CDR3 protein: CASSLVAGGISTDTQYF. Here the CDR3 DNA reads TGCGCCAGCAGCTTGGTAGCCGGGGGCATTAGCACAGATACGCAGTATTTT.

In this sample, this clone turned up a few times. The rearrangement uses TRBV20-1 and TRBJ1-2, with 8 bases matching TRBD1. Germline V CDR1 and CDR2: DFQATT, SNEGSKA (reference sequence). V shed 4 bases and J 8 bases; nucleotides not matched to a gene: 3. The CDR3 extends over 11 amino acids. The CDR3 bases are TGCAGTGCTACTCCAGGGGGCGGCTACACCTTC. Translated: CSATPGGGYTF.

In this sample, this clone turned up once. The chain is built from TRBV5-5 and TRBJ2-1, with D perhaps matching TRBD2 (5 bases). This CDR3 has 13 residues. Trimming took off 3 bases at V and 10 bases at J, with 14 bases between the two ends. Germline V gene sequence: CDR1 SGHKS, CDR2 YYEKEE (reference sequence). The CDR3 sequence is CASSSILVGEQFF. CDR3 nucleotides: TGTGCCAGCAGCTCCATACTAGTTGGGGAGCAGTTCTTC.

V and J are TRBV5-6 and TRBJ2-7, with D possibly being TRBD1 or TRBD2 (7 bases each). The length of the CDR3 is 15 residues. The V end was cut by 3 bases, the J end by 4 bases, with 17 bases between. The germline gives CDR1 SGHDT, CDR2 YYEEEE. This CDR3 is CASSSHHRGGYEQYF. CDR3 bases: TGTGCCAGCAGCTCACATCACAGGGGAGGGTACGAGCAGTACTTC.

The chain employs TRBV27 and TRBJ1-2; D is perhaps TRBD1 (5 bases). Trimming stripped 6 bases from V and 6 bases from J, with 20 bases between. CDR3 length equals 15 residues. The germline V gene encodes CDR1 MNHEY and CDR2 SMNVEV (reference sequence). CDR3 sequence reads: CASRNSPGSPNGYTF. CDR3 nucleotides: TGTGCCAGCAGAAACTCACCAGGGTCTCCTAATGGCTACACCTTC.